Here is one T cell receptor (beta chain) with its context. The CDR3 covers 19 residues. V lost 0 bases and J lost 1; bases outside the gene matches: 14. Per the germline V gene, CDR1 is SGHNT and CDR2 is YENEEA. Assay used: immunoSEQ multiplex PCR; TCRdb lists only in-frame clones, some missing. The table records 15,000 to 25,000 clones, more than 80% of them present only once. This entry belongs to a study of OX40 agonist ivuxolimab in advanced cancers. Study-level background: Enrollees could have had prior anti-PD-1, anti-PD-L1 or anti-CTLA-4 therapy, which approximately 38% had received.

The sequences come from CD4+ or CD8+ T cells sorted from blood, collected in a trial of the OX40 agonist ivuxolimab. The sequence came from an adult with an advanced solid tumor such as melanoma, head and neck, liver or kidney cancer. The rearrangement uses TRBV11-3 and TRBJ1-1, with 7 bases aligning to TRBD1. This CDR3 reads CASSLDVGTWGQKNTEAFF. CDR3 DNA: TGTGCCAGCAGCTTAGATGTCGGAACGTGGGGACAGAAGAACACTGAAGCTTTCTTT.